This T cell receptor beta chain originates from a study of OX40 agonist ivuxolimab in advanced cancers. Across the whole study: At 0.01 to 10 mg/kg, ivuxolimab was administered intravenously to patients every 2 weeks. Patients undergoing dose escalation presented with hepatocellular carcinoma, melanoma, renal cell or head and neck cancer. Averaging roughly 60 years in age, with a range of roughly 20 to 80, the cohort was 82.7% male.

The CDR3 extends over 13 amino acids. Germline V lookup: CDR1 MDHEN, CDR2 SYDVKM. V was cut by 3 bases and J by 5 bases, with 11 bases left in between. The repertoire was sequenced with immunoSEQ multiplex PCR; TCRdb's copy has only in-frame clones and lacks some. The sample holds 50,000 to 70,000 clones, over 90% seen once. This sequence originates from an adult with an advanced solid tumor such as melanoma, head and neck, liver or kidney cancer. This rearrangement joins TRBV28 to TRBJ2-7; possible D gene TRBD1, 5 bases. This sample comprised CD4+ or CD8+ T cells sorted from blood, obtained in a trial of the OX40 agonist ivuxolimab. The CDR3 is CASSFVQGNEQYF. DNA for the CDR3: TGTGCCAGCAGTTTCGTTCAGGGAAACGAGCAGTACTTC.